The 19 T cell receptor beta chains below come from one sample, sequenced in a study of T cell repertoires in cytomegalovirus infection. These receptors' targets are unknown. TCRdb re-derived calls from the reads in MiXCR, one entry per CDR3 protein. Found here are about 830,000 distinct CDR3 sequences, over 25% of them singletons; the top ten hold around 12%. The sequencing here drew on cultured CD8+ T cells from PBMCs, taken from culture after CMV antigen stimulation. These receptors were obtained from a human donor in good health (CMV status not recorded). Some clones in this sample may be carry-over from other donors' samples.

This clonotype was seen only a few times. This chain connects TRBV7-9 to TRBJ2-5; the D gene is possibly TRBD1 (6 bases). The V end lost 2 bases, the J end lost 1 base, and 17 bases lay between the germline ends. The V gene's germline CDR1 is SEHNR and CDR2 FQNEAQ (reference sequence). The CDR3 runs to 17 residues. As DNA, the CDR3 is TGTGCCAGCAGCTTACTTGACCGGGACATACTCCAAGAGACCCAGTACTTC. Translated, it gives CASSLLDRDILQETQYF.

This clonotype was counted a single time. The CDR3 coding sequence is TGTGCCAGCAGCCCTGGACCGGTCCTTCAGCCCCAGCATTTT. Amino acid sequence: CASSPGPVLQPQHF. The genes are TRBV6-5 and TRBJ1-5; D is uncertain. V was cut by 6 bases and J by 6 bases, with 15 bases left in between. This CDR3 is 14 amino acids long. Germline loops: CDR1 MNHEY, CDR2 SVGAGI.

J is TRBJ1-2 and V is TRBV19, with TRBD1 as a possible D gene (5 bases). The CDR3 spans 16 residues. V gave up 5 bases and J gave up 4 bases, with 20 bases separating them. Germline CDR1 reads LNHDA; CDR2 reads SQIVND (reference sequence). This CDR3 reads CASSLAPWDGIYGYTF. The CDR3 DNA reads TGTGCCAGTAGTCTTGCCCCCTGGGACGGGATCTATGGCTACACCTTC.

This clonotype came up a few times. This chain joins TRBV7-6 and TRBJ2-1, with D perhaps being TRBD1 or TRBD2 (5 bases each). Germline values: CDR1 SGHVS, CDR2 FNYEAQ. The CDR3 spans 14 residues. V lost 4 bases to trimming and J lost 5 bases, with 12 bases between them. The CDR3 here is CASSSQVGHNEQFF. CDR3 bases: TGTGCCAGCAGCTCACAGGTGGGACACAATGAGCAGTTCTTC. The whole variable domain, filled in from reference TRBV7-6 and TRBJ2-1, reads GAGVSQSPRYKVTKRGQDVALRCDPISGHVSLYWYRQALGQGPEFLTYFNYEAQQDKSGLPNDRFSAERPEGSISTLTIQRTEQRDSAMYRCASSSQVGHNEQFFGPGTRLTVL.

This clonotype was found a few times. The chain joins TRBV19 to TRBJ1-1; D may be TRBD1 (5 bases). The CDR3 length is 14 residues. The germline CDR1 and CDR2 sequences are LNHDA and SQIVND (reference sequence). V lost 5 bases, J lost 6 bases, and 16 bases lay in between. This CDR3 is CASSLGPRGAEAFF. In DNA form, the CDR3 reads TGTGCCAGTAGTTTAGGACCTCGAGGGGCTGAAGCTTTCTTT.

The gene calls are TRBV6-6 and TRBJ2-3, with 7 bases fitting TRBD1. V trimming: 0 bases; J trimming: 2 bases; junction bases outside the gene matches: 5. Germline CDR1 reads MNHNY; CDR2 reads SVGAGI (reference sequence). CDR3 size: 16 residues. The CDR3 DNA reads TGTGCCAGCAGTTACTCTGGGCAGGGGGTCACAGATACGCAGTATTTT. Translating it yields CASSYSGQGVTDTQYF.

The chain has TRBV27 and TRBJ1-2; D unclear. Germline V gene sequence: CDR1 MNHEY, CDR2 SMNVEV (reference sequence). The CDR3 is 15 amino acids. Deletions cut 4 bases from V and 0 bases from J, with 12 bases between. CDR3 region: CASSSRRTANYGYTF. CDR3 nucleotides: TGTGCCAGCAGTTCCCGACGGACTGCTAACTATGGCTACACCTTC.

This clonotype was detected a few times. The gene calls are TRBV18 and TRBJ2-2, with D tentatively TRBD2 (6 bases). Trimming cost V 1 base and J 4 bases, with 10 bases left between them. Germline V gene lookup returns CDR1 KGHSH and CDR2 LQKENI. This CDR3 has 15 amino acids. CDR3 amino acids: CASSPRRDSTGELFF. CDR3 in DNA: TGTGCCAGCTCACCACGGAGGGACTCCACCGGGGAGCTGTTTTTT.

The chain couples TRBV6-8 to TRBJ2-3, with no clear D. The V and J ends lost 7 bases and 5 bases respectively, with 19 bases between them. Germline CDR1 and CDR2: MNHGY and SAAAGT. The CDR3 is 15 amino acids. In DNA form, the CDR3 reads TGTGCCAGCACCCAGCCCTGGAGCTCGGAAGATACGCAGTATTTT. It yields the protein CASTQPWSSEDTQYF.

The chain recombines TRBV6-2 or TRBV6-3 with TRBJ1-2, with a possible D match to TRBD1 (6 bases). Trimming pared 5 bases from V and 7 bases from J, leaving 14 bases between. Germline lookup yields CDR1 MNHEY and CDR2 SVGEGT. The CDR3 loop spans 13 amino acids. CDR3 sequence reads: CASSPGGTRGYTF. For the CDR3, the DNA is TGTGCCAGCAGTCCGGGGGGCACGCGTGGCTACACCTTC.

The chain is built from TRBV6-6 and TRBJ2-7; D unresolved. The germline V gene encodes CDR1 MNHNY and CDR2 SVGAGI (reference sequence). V lost 6 bases, J lost 7 bases, and 19 bases lay in between. This CDR3 contains 14 residues. The CDR3 DNA reads TGTGCCAGCAGCCATAAAAGGAGAGTGATAGAGCAGTACGTC. This codes for CASSHKRRVIEQYV.

This clonotype was counted a few times. The chain employs TRBV6-5 and TRBJ2-2, with a weak D call TRBD1 (6 bases). V lost 2 bases to trimming and J lost 3 bases, with 10 bases between them. Germline CDR1 reads MNHEY; CDR2 reads SVGAGI. CDR3 length: 15 amino acids. The CDR3 reads CASSYRTDDTGELFF. CDR3 in DNA: TGTGCCAGCAGTTACCGGACAGATGACACCGGGGAGCTGTTTTTT.

The chain is built from TRBV10-2 and TRBJ1-1; the D gene is possibly TRBD1 (6 bases). This CDR3 has 13 amino acids. CDR1 and CDR2 from the germline V gene are WSHSY and SAAADI. V dropped 11 bases and J dropped 4 bases, with 17 bases sitting between them. CDR3 nucleotide sequence: TGCGCCGGCTCACAGGGAGGGGGCACTGAAGCTTTCTTT. It is translated as CAGSQGGGTEAFF.

The J gene is TRBJ2-1, the V gene TRBV7-2; D uncertain. V dropped 4 bases and J dropped 8 bases, with 6 bases sitting between them. This CDR3 is built from 11 residues. CDR1 SGHTA and CDR2 FQGNSA come from the germline V gene. This CDR3 is CASSWNYEQFF. CDR3 nucleotide sequence: TGTGCCAGCAGCTGGAATTATGAGCAGTTCTTC.

This sequence joins TRBV13 and TRBJ1-2; D is perhaps TRBD1 (5 bases). CDR3 size: 15 residues. Germline V gene data show CDR1 as PRHDT and CDR2 as FYEKMQ (reference sequence). V shed 4 bases and J shed 0 bases, with 12 bases lying between them. The CDR3 region has the DNA TGTGCCAGCAGCTCGGGACGCAAAGCTAACTATGGCTACACCTTC. Translated, it gives CASSSGRKANYGYTF. The full variable domain, completed using reference TRBV13 and TRBJ1-2, is AAGVIQSPRHLIKEKRETATLKCYPIPRHDTVYWYQQGPGQDPQFLISFYEKMQSDKGSIPDRFSAQQFSDYHSELNMSSLELGDSALYFCASSSGRKANYGYTFGSGTRLTVV.

The V call is TRBV5-6, the J call TRBJ2-3; 8 bases fit TRBD2. V was clipped by 4 bases and J by 7 bases; unmatched bases: 14. From germline, CDR1 is SGHDT and CDR2 YYEEEE. This CDR3 has 16 residues. This CDR3 reads CASSPRTGGPKYTQYF. In DNA, the CDR3 is TGTGCCAGCAGCCCACGAACGGGGGGGCCTAAGTATACGCAGTATTTT.

This clonotype occurred a few times. This rearrangement joins TRBV6-6 to TRBJ1-1, with D uncertain. Germline lookup yields CDR1 MNHNY and CDR2 SVGAGI (reference sequence). Trimming removed 8 bases from V and 0 bases from J, with 10 bases in between. This CDR3 has 13 residues. The CDR3 DNA is TGTGCCAGCTCAGACGGGGTGAACACTGAAGCTTTCTTT. Translating it yields CASSDGVNTEAFF.

This clonotype came up many times. The V gene is TRBV19, the J gene TRBJ2-1, with D unresolved. Germline values: CDR1 LNHDA, CDR2 SQIVND (reference sequence). There are 11 residues in the CDR3. The V end was cut by 9 bases, the J end by 2 bases, with 5 bases between. The CDR3 region is CASSTYNEQFF. The CDR3 DNA sequence: TGTGCCAGCAGCACCTACAATGAGCAGTTCTTC. Filled out from reference TRBV19 and TRBJ2-1, the complete variable domain reads DGGITQSPKYLFRKEGQNVTLSCEQNLNHDAMYWYRQDPGQGLRLIYYSQIVNDFQKGDIAEGYSVSREKKESFPLTVTSAQKNPTAFYLCASSTYNEQFFGPGTRLTVL.

This clonotype appeared many times. The chain recombines TRBV12-3 or TRBV12-4 with TRBJ2-2; D not certain. Trimming pared 6 bases from V and 4 bases from J, leaving 6 bases between. The CDR3 is made up of 12 amino acids. The CDR3 DNA reads as TGTGCCAGCAGCTTTACCACCGGGGAGCTGTTTTTT. This translates into CASSFTTGELFF.